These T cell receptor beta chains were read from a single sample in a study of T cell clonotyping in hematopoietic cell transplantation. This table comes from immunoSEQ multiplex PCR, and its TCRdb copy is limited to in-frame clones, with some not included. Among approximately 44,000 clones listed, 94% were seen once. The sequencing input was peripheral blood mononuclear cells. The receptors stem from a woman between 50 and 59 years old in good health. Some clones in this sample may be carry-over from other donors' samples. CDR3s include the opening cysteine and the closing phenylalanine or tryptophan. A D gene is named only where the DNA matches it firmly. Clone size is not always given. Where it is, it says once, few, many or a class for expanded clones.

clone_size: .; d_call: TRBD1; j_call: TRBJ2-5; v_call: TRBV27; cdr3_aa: CASSPRTGNGETQYF; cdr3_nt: TGTGCCAGCAGTCCCCGGACAGGGAACGGGGAGACCCAGTACTTC
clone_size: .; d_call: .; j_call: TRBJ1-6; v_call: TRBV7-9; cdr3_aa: CASSSSDGGYGSPLHF; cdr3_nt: TGTGCCAGCAGCTCTTCTGACGGCGGTTATGGCTCACCCCTCCACTTT
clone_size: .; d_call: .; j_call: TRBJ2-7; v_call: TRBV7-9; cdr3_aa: CASTSQSSYEQYF; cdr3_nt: TGTGCCAGCACCTCACAGAGCTCCTACGAGCAGTACTTC
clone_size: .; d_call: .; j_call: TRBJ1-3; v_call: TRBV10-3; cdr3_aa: CASRGDGNTIYF; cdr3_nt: TGTGCCAGCCGGGGGGATGGAAACACCATATATTTT
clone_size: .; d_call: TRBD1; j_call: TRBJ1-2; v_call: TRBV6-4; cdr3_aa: CASSEQTGGAYGYTF; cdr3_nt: TGTGCCAGCAGTGAACAGACAGGGGGCGCCTATGGCTACACCTTC
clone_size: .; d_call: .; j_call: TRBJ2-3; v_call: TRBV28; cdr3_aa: CASSGGGGTDTQYF; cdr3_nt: TGTGCCAGCAGCGGCGGTGGGGGCACAGATACGCAGTATTTT
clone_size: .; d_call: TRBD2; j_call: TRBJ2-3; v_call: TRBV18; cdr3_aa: CASSPRLAGYTDTQYF; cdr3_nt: TGTGCCAGCTCACCACGTCTAGCGGGGTACACAGATACGCAGTATTTT
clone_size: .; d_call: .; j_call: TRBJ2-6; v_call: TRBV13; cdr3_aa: CASSFRGDGANVLTF; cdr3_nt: TGTGCCAGCAGCTTTCGGGGAGATGGGGCCAACGTCCTGACTTTC
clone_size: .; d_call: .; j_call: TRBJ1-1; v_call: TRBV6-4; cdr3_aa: CASKATVGPNTEAFF; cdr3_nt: TGTGCCAGCAAGGCGACCGTCGGCCCGAACACTGAAGCTTTCTTT
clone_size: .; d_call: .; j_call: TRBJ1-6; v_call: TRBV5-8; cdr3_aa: CASSLSLGYSPLHF; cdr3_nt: TGTGCCAGCAGCTTGAGCCTAGGGTATTCACCCCTCCACTTT
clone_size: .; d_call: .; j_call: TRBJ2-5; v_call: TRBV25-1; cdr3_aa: CASSPARETQYF; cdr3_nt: TGTGCCAGCAGTCCTGCCAGGGAGACCCAGTACTTC
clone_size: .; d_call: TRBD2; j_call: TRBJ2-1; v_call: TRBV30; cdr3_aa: CAWSSGGPDNEQFF; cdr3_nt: TGTGCCTGGAGCTCGGGGGGGCCCGACAATGAGCAGTTCTTC
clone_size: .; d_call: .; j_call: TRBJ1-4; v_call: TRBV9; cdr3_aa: CASSPRRTTNEKLFF; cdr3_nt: TGTGCCAGCAGCCCTAGACGTACGACTAATGAAAAACTGTTTTTT
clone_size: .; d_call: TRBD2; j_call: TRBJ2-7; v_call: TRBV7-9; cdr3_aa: CASSTTGGGTYEQYF; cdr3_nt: TGTGCCAGCTCAACCACCGGCGGGGGAACCTACGAGCAGTACTTC
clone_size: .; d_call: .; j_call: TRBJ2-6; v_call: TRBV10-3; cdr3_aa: CAISGELSSGANVLTF; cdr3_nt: TGTGCCATCAGTGGAGAGTTGAGTTCTGGGGCCAACGTCCTGACTTTC
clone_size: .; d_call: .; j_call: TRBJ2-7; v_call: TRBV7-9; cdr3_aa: CASSWGGDEQYF; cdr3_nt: TGTGCCAGCAGCTGGGGGGGCGACGAGCAGTACTTC
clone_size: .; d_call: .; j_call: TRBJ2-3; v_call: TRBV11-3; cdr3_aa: CASSRGSTRGDTQYF; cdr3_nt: TGTGCCAGCAGCAGGGGCTCCACGAGGGGAGATACGCAGTATTTT
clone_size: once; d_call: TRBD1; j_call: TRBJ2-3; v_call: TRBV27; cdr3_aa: CASSLWFGGQGLTDTQYF; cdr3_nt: TGTGCCAGCAGTTTATGGTTTGGGGGACAGGGGCTCACAGATACGCAGTATTTT
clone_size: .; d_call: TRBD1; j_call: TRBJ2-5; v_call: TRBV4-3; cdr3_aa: CASSLYRGGETQYF; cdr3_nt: TGCGCCAGCAGCCTTTACAGGGGCGGTGAGACCCAGTACTTC
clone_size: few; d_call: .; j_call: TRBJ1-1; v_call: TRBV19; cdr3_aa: CASGRVSEAFF; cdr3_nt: TGTGCCAGTGGTCGGGTATCTGAAGCTTTCTTT
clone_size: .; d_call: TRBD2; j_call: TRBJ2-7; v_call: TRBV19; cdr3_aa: CASSIDFAGGEQYF; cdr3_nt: TGTGCCAGTAGTATAGATTTTGCGGGGGGCGAGCAGTACTTC
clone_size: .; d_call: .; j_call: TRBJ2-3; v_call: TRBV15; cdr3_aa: CATSRDLASTDTQYF; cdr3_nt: TGTGCCACCAGCAGAGATTTGGCCAGCACAGATACGCAGTATTTT
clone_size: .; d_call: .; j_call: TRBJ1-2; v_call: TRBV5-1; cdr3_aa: CASSLRGDYGYTF; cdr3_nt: TGCGCCAGCAGCTTGCGGGGTGACTATGGCTACACCTTC
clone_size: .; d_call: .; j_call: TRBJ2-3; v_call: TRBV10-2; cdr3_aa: CASSGGQGDTQYF; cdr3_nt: TGCGCCAGCAGCGGGGGGCAGGGAGATACGCAGTATTTT
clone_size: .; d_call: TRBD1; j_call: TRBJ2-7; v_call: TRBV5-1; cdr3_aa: CASSSLRDSVDEQYF; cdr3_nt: TGCGCCAGCAGCTCACTCCGGGACAGCGTCGACGAGCAGTACTTC
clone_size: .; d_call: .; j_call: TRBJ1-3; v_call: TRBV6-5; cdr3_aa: CASTTRSGNTIYF; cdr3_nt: TGTGCCAGCACCACGCGCTCTGGAAACACCATATATTTT
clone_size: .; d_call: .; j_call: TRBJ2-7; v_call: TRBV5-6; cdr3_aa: CASSLNYEQYF; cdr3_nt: TGTGCCAGCAGCTTGAACTACGAGCAGTACTTC
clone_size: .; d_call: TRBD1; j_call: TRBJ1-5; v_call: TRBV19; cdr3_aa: CASSRTGTAYSNQPQHF; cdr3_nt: TGTGCCAGTAGTCGAACCGGGACAGCATATAGCAATCAGCCCCAGCATTTT
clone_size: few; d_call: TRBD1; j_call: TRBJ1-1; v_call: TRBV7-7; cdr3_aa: CASSLLGTGFETEAFF; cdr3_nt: TGTGCCAGCAGCTTATTAGGGACAGGGTTTGAGACTGAAGCTTTCTTT
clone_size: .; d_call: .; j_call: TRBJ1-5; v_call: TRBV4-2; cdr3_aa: CASSQVRGNQPQHF; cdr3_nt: TGTGCCAGCAGCCAAGTCCGTGGAAATCAGCCCCAGCATTTT
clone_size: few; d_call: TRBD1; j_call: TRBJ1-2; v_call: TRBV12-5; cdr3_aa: CASAKPGQGDYGYTF; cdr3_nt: TGTGCTAGTGCCAAACCGGGACAGGGGGACTATGGCTACACCTTC
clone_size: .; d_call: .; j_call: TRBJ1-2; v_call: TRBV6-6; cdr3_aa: CASSLTARYGYTF; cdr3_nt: TGTGCCAGCAGTCTGACAGCCCGCTATGGCTACACCTTC